The 27 T cell receptor beta chains listed next were all sequenced from one sample in a study of shared clonotypes between healthy human individuals. Sequencing used immunoSEQ multiplex PCR; TCRdb keeps in-frame clones, though not all of them. The sample carries roughly 2.4 million clones, approximately 94% recorded once. Sequenced input: naive CD4+ T cells sorted from blood. Subset denoted: CD45RA+ positively selected. Receptors originate from a man younger than 35 in good health.

This rearrangement joins TRBV19 to TRBJ1-1; D gene uncertain. The CDR3 spans 15 residues. Germline loops: CDR1 LNHDA, CDR2 SQIVND (reference sequence). V was pared by 7 bases and J by 1 base, with 16 bases between. This CDR3 reads CASINLGRWNTEAFF. The CDR3 coding sequence is TGTGCCAGTATCAATCTTGGGCGGTGGAACACTGAAGCTTTCTTT.

This chain uses TRBV5-4 with TRBJ2-7, with D hard to call. In germline, CDR1 is SGHNT, CDR2 YYREEE (reference sequence). V dropped 4 bases and J dropped 4 bases, with 15 bases sitting between them. This CDR3 contains 14 residues. As DNA, the CDR3 is TGTGCCAGCAGCCGGGCTGCTAGTTCATACGAGCAGTACTTC. As protein: CASSRAASSYEQYF.

CDR3 amino acids: CASSLSGLNSYEQYF. CDR3 DNA: TGTGCCAGCAGCCTTTCGGGACTGAACTCCTACGAGCAGTACTTC. The rearrangement links TRBV7-2 to TRBJ2-7; weak D call: TRBD2 (6 bases). Germline V lookup: CDR1 SGHTA, CDR2 FQGNSA. V was clipped by 5 bases and J by 0 bases, with 14 bases between them. The CDR3 runs to 15 residues.

Regarding this clone: A junction end diverges from the germline sequence, so it may reflect a read error. The genes are TRBV29-1 and TRBJ2-3; TRBD1 is a possible D gene (5 bases). The germline gives CDR1 SQVTM, CDR2 ANQGSEA. CDR3 length equals 12 residues. CDR3 amino acids: CSVDTTSYPLHF. The CDR3, as DNA: TGCAGCGTGGACACTACTTCCTACCCGCTGCATTTT.

With regard to this clone: The same CDR3 can be traced to other DNA sequences in this sample. The chain is built from TRBV5-1 and TRBJ2-1, with 8 positions matching TRBD1. This CDR3 region has 15 residues. CDR1 is SGHRS and CDR2 is YFSETQ in the germline V gene. V gave up 4 bases and J gave up 0 bases; unmatched junction bases: 3. CDR3 region: CASSLTGDSYNEQFF. CDR3 bases: TGCGCCAGCAGCCTGACAGGGGACTCCTACAATGAGCAGTTCTTC.

The rearrangement joins TRBV9 to TRBJ2-7, with 7 positions matching TRBD1. CDR1 is SGDLS, CDR2 YYNGEE, per germline. This CDR3 comprises 15 residues. The junction had 9 bases not matched to a gene; V was cut back by 4 bases and J by 2 bases. This CDR3 reads CASSLGQALTYEQYF. In nucleotides, the CDR3 is TGTGCCAGCAGCCTCGGACAGGCACTGACCTACGAGCAGTACTTC.

The rearrangement joins TRBV7-2 to TRBJ1-5, with 9 bases identical to TRBD1. Germline lookup yields CDR1 SGHTA and CDR2 FQGNSA. The CDR3 runs 16 residues. The V segment lost 5 bases and the J segment 4 bases; nucleotides outside the gene matches: 9. CDR3 region: CASSSGTGWGNQPQHF. The CDR3 region has the DNA TGTGCCAGCAGCAGTGGGACAGGGTGGGGGAATCAGCCCCAGCATTTT.

The sample holds one count of this clone. The rearrangement joins TRBV30 to TRBJ2-5; 8 bases line up with TRBD2. Trimming at V came to 5 bases and at J to 4 bases, leaving 9 bases not matched to a gene. This CDR3 has 14 residues. Per germline, CDR1 GTSNPN and CDR2 SVGIG (reference sequence). CDR3: CAWGLTSGGETQYF. DNA for the CDR3: TGTGCCTGGGGTCTAACTAGCGGAGGAGAGACCCAGTACTTC.

The rearrangement links TRBV5-6 to TRBJ2-5; D is unclear. V dropped 3 bases and J dropped 2 bases, with 17 bases sitting between them. The CDR3 has 16 residues. Germline V gene data show CDR1 as SGHDT and CDR2 as YYEEEE. The CDR3 reads CASSSLGRRTQETQYF. The CDR3 DNA reads TGTGCCAGCAGCTCCCTCGGCCGGCGAACGCAAGAGACCCAGTACTTC. Using reference TRBV5-6 and TRBJ2-5 for the parts outside the CDR3, the full variable domain is DAGVTQSPTHLIKTRGQQVTLRCSPKSGHDTVSWYQQALGQGPQFIFQYYEEEERQRGNFPDRFSGHQFPNYSSELNVNALLLGDSALYLCASSSLGRRTQETQYFGPGTRLLVL.

This chain connects TRBV7-2 to TRBJ1-2; D is possibly TRBD1 (6 bases). The germline CDR1 and CDR2 sequences are SGHTA and FQGNSA. V shed 7 bases and J shed 1 base, with 19 bases lying between them. The CDR3 is made up of 16 amino acids. CDR3 loop: CASTGTQGFINYGYTF. The CDR3 DNA reads TGTGCCAGCACCGGCACCCAGGGGTTCATTAACTATGGCTACACCTTC.

V usage is TRBV10-1 and J usage is TRBJ2-1, with D uncertain. This CDR3 spans 14 amino acids. Trimming pared 3 bases from V and 12 bases from J, leaving 18 bases between. Germline CDR1 WNHNN, CDR2 SYGVQD (reference sequence). CDR3 DNA: TGCGCCAGCAGTGACCAGGCACTACTCCGAGTGCAGTTCTTC. It is translated as CASSDQALLRVQFF.

This chain uses TRBV10-1 with TRBJ1-6, with 7 bases identical to TRBD1. Per germline, CDR1 WNHNN and CDR2 SYGVQD (reference sequence). The J segment lost 7 bases and the V segment lost 10 bases, leaving 4 bases of the junction unmatched. The CDR3 spans 12 residues. CDR3: CATGQSNSPLHF. CDR3 in DNA: TGCGCCACGGGACAGAGCAATTCACCCCTCCACTTT.

The chain links TRBV30 to TRBJ1-3; D not resolved. The CDR3 sequence is 13 residues long. V lost 1 base, J lost 4 bases, and 8 bases lay in between. Germline V gene data show CDR1 as GTSNPN and CDR2 as SVGIG (reference sequence). The CDR3 DNA sequence: TGTGCCTGGAGTGCCTCTTACGGAAACACCATATATTTT. Protein product: CAWSASYGNTIYF.

The V gene is TRBV27, the J gene TRBJ1-2, with 7 bases aligning to TRBD1. Germline CDR1 reads MNHEY; CDR2 reads SMNVEV (reference sequence). V gave up 5 bases and J gave up 8 bases; unmatched junction bases: 8. The length of the CDR3 is 13 residues. CDR3: CASSLDRAGGYTF. CDR3 nucleotide sequence: TGTGCCAGCAGTCTAGACAGGGCGGGCGGCTACACCTTC.

This chain uses TRBV30 with TRBJ2-7; D is perhaps TRBD2 (6 bases). Germline lookup yields CDR1 GTSNPN and CDR2 SVGIG (reference sequence). Trimming took 3 bases from V and 5 from J, leaving 8 bases between them. The CDR3 length is 11 residues. The CDR3 DNA is TGTGCCTGGAGGGGGGAGGACGAGCAGTACTTC. Protein: CAWRGEDEQYF. Together with reference TRBV30 and TRBJ2-7, the CDR3 gives the full variable domain: SQTIHQWPATLVQPVGSPLSLECTVEGTSNPNLYWYRQAAGRGLQLLFYSVGIGQISSEVPQNLSASRPQDRQFILSSKKLLLSDSGFYLCAWRGEDEQYFGPGTRLTVT.

Turning to this clone: This specimen includes other DNA sequences encoding the same CDR3. The V and J genes are TRBV11-2 and TRBJ1-1; D gene unclear. The V end lost 3 bases, the J end lost 1 base, and 6 bases lay between the germline ends. This CDR3 comprises 13 residues. Germline V CDR1 and CDR2: SGHAT, FQNNGV. In DNA form, the CDR3 reads TGTGCCAGCAGCTTGACACGGAACACTGAAGCTTTCTTT. Residues: CASSLTRNTEAFF.

The chain links TRBV25-1 to TRBJ2-5, with D possibly matching TRBD1 (7 bases). CDR3 length: 16 amino acids. V gave up 6 bases and J gave up 9 bases, with 26 bases separating them. From germline, CDR1 is MGHDK and CDR2 SYGVNS. The CDR3 loop reads CASSLAGTADSGAQYF. The CDR3 region has the DNA TGTGCCAGCAGCTTGGCCGGGACAGCGGATTCGGGGGCCCAGTACTTC.

The chain joins TRBV19 to TRBJ1-5, with D possibly matching TRBD1 (6 bases). V was trimmed by 5 bases and J by 10 bases, leaving 24 bases between them. This CDR3 is built from 16 residues. Germline V gene lookup returns CDR1 LNHDA and CDR2 SQIVND (reference sequence). The CDR3 bases are TGTGCCAGTAGTTTCGACGGGACACCCCTCAATACACCCCAGCATTTT. Protein sequence: CASSFDGTPLNTPQHF.

This clone was seen once. The V gene is TRBV4-1, the J gene TRBJ2-7; 7 nucleotides line up with TRBD1. From germline, CDR1 is MGHRA and CDR2 YSYEKL. V lost 5 bases to trimming and J lost 2 bases; unmatched junction nucleotides: 9. The CDR3 runs 15 residues. In DNA form, the CDR3 reads TGCGCCAGCAGCAGGGGGCGTGGGGGCACCTACGAGCAGTACTTC. Its translation: CASSRGRGGTYEQYF.

V and J are TRBV6-6 and TRBJ2-7; D is unclear. Germline V CDR1 and CDR2: MNHNY, SVGAGI (reference sequence). The CDR3 sequence is 15 residues long. V lost 2 bases to trimming and J lost 3 bases, with 14 bases between them. CDR3 nucleotides: TGTGCCAGCAGTTACGTTGGTCAGGCCATCTACGAGCAGTACTTC. This translates into CASSYVGQAIYEQYF.

The chain couples TRBV18 to TRBJ2-1, with 16 bases fitting TRBD2. The CDR3 has 16 residues. Per the germline V gene, CDR1 is KGHSH and CDR2 is LQKENI. J gave up 9 bases and V 4 bases, and 6 bases lay outside the gene matches. CDR3 protein: CASSQGLAGGPGEQFF. In DNA, the CDR3 is TGTGCCAGCTCACAGGGACTAGCGGGGGGGCCTGGTGAGCAGTTCTTC.

Of note for this clone: The sample has other DNA sequences that encode this CDR3 too. This chain links TRBV10-3 with TRBJ2-5; D gene unclear. The V gene's germline CDR1 is ENHRY and CDR2 SYGVKD. The length of the CDR3 is 12 residues. V lost 3 bases to trimming and J lost 5 bases, with 7 bases between them. The CDR3 coding sequence is TGTGCCATCAGTGACGGGCAGGAGACCCAGTACTTC. Amino acids: CAISDGQETQYF.

This clone has just one count. The chain uses TRBV2 and TRBJ1-2, with D perhaps matching TRBD1 (5 bases). Between the trimmed V and J ends, which lost 4 bases and 8 bases, there was a span of 14 bases. CDR3 length: 13 residues. CDR1 is SNHLY, CDR2 FYNNEI, per germline. The CDR3 spells CASSAQWGEGYTF. DNA for the CDR3: TGTGCCAGCAGTGCCCAATGGGGGGAAGGCTACACCTTC. Variable domain in full (rest from reference TRBV2 and TRBJ1-2): EPEVTQTPSHQVTQMGQEVILRCVPISNHLYFYWYRQILGQKVEFLVSFYNNEISEKSEIFDDQFSVERPDGSNFTLKIRSTKLEDSAMYFCASSAQWGEGYTFGSGTRLTVV.

The V call is TRBV7-2, the J call TRBJ2-7; D may be TRBD2 (6 bases). Germline V gene data show CDR1 as SGHTA and CDR2 as FQGNSA. Trimming took 0 bases from V and 6 from J, leaving 15 bases between them. The CDR3 is 15 amino acids. The CDR3 here is CASSLAGSGWGEQYF. The CDR3 DNA is TGTGCCAGCAGCTTAGCCGGGAGCGGATGGGGCGAGCAGTACTTC. The full variable domain, rest sourced from reference TRBV7-2 and TRBJ2-7, is GAGVSQSPSNKVTEKGKDVELRCDPISGHTALYWYRQSLGQGLEFLIYFQGNSAPDKSGLPSDRFSAERTGGSVSTLTIQRTQQEDSAVYLCASSLAGSGWGEQYFGPGTRLTVT.

This chain joins TRBV6-5 and TRBJ1-4; D uncertain. This CDR3 has 13 amino acids. Germline values: CDR1 MNHEY, CDR2 SVGAGI. V was trimmed by 6 bases and J by 9 bases, leaving 14 bases between them. In DNA form, the CDR3 reads TGTGCCAGCAGAGTACCAGGAACGAAAAAACTGTTTTTT. Translation: CASRVPGTKKLFF.

With respect to this clone: Within the sample, other DNA sequences also encode this same CDR3. The J gene is TRBJ2-7, the V gene TRBV6-5; 8 bases align to TRBD1. The germline V gene has CDR1 MNHEY and CDR2 SVGAGI. This CDR3 is built from 15 residues. J gave up 0 bases and V 0 bases, and 1 base lay outside the gene matches. The chain's CDR3 is CASSYSGTGSYEQYF. CDR3 in DNA: TGTGCCAGCAGTTACTCCGGGACAGGCTCCTACGAGCAGTACTTC.

V gene TRBV7-2 combines with J gene TRBJ2-3, with a weak D call TRBD2 (6 bases). The V end was cut by 5 bases, the J end by 3 bases, with 27 bases between. The CDR3 contains 19 residues. In germline, CDR1 is SGHTA, CDR2 FQGNSA. CDR3 DNA sequence: TGTGCCAGCAGCCCCCTAGCTAGCGCACAAACCCCAAGGACAGATACGCAGTATTTT. It specifies CASSPLASAQTPRTDTQYF.